This TCR beta chain appears in the sequencing data of a study of blood T cell repertoires in COVID-19. For the study at large: Specimens from acute and convalescent COVID-19 originated in the United States, Italy and Spain. PBMCs, B-cell-depleted T cells, or T cells provided the cDNA or gDNA that made up the material.

This CDR3 is built from 15 residues. Per the authors' pipeline: Reference gene primer amplification gave nucleated cell count estimates. Clones were read by immunoSEQ multiplex PCR, and TCRdb kept only the in-frame ones, dropping some. D and trimming were read from the DNA, whereas the V and J calls and clone size are those reported in that table. The repertoire holds some 80,000 clones, with roughly four fifths as singletons. The sequencing input was peripheral blood. This sequence joins TRBV12-2 and TRBJ2-5; the D segment call TRBD2 is taken from the table without a DNA check. TRBV12-2 is annotated as a pseudogene. The TCR sequence derives from an elderly man with acute or convalescent COVID-19. CDR3 in amino acids: CASRRDPCGQETQYF. The CDR3 DNA reads as TGTGCAAGTCGACGAGACCCTTGCGGGCAAGAGACCCAGTACTTC.